The sequence of this T cell receptor (beta chain) was determined in a study of blood T cell repertoires in COVID-19. Study as a whole: There were acute and convalescent COVID-19 samples, and they came from the United States, Italy and Spain.

Authors' methods: Quantification of nucleated cells was approximated via reference gene primer amplification. Repertoires were generated with immunoSEQ multiplex PCR, while TCRdb's copy carries only in-frame clones and drops some. V and J calls and clone size follow that table, whereas D and trimming were derived from the DNA. Of over 250,000 clones in the sample, 75% to 90% are singletons; the top ten hold under 2.5%. V lost 6 bases to trimming and J lost 2 bases; unmatched junction nucleotides: 9. CDR3 size: 17 residues. Germline-derived CDR1 and CDR2 are SGHTA and FQGTGA. The origin of this receptor is a man aged 45-60 years with acute or convalescent COVID-19. The chain employs TRBV7-3 and TRBJ2-2, with TRBD2 matching 10 bases. Material for sequencing was peripheral blood. CDR3 in DNA: TGTGCCAGCAGTGCTGTGCTAGCGGGGGATAACACCGGGGAGCTGTTTTTT. It specifies CASSAVLAGDNTGELFF.